These 8 T cell receptor beta chains originate from one sample sequenced in a study of cytomegalovirus exposure and HLA in healthy donors. PCR involved 60 Vbeta and 13 Jbeta primers. Profiled with immunoSEQ multiplex PCR; TCRdb holds only in-frame clones, not every one. This table holds under 90,000 clones, approximately 90% found once. The sequenced material came from PBMCs. The source of these receptors is a man between 18 and 35 years old in good health and CMV-seronegative.

V usage is TRBV10-3 and J usage is TRBJ2-5; perhaps TRBD1 as D (5 bases). The J call may be mistaken, given a closer DNA end match to TRBJ2-7. CDR3 length equals 16 residues. Germline assignment: CDR1 ENHRY and CDR2 SYGVKD. DNA for the CDR3: TGTGCCATCAGTGAGTCGTGGGCTCTCAGGGCGTACGAGCAGTACTTC. As protein: CAISESWALRAYEQYF.

This clone was picked up a small number of times. This sequence joins TRBV5-1 and TRBJ2-7; D might be TRBD2 (5 bases). V was clipped by 1 base and J by 1 base, with 9 bases between them. The CDR3 is made up of 14 amino acids. Germline V CDR1 and CDR2: SGHRS, YFSETQ. The CDR3 reads CASSLYPGSYEQYF. CDR3 coding DNA: TGCGCCAGCAGCTTGTATCCGGGATCCTACGAGCAGTACTTC.

This chain links TRBV28 with TRBJ2-5; TRBD2 is a possible D gene (5 bases). From germline, CDR1 is MDHEN and CDR2 SYDVKM. V dropped 5 bases and J dropped 1 base, with 14 bases sitting between them. CDR3 length: 15 amino acids. CDR3 loop: CASSLPLGVQETQYF. DNA for the CDR3: TGTGCCAGCAGTCTCCCCCTCGGGGTCCAAGAGACCCAGTACTTC.

The chain's CDR3 is CASTNRMRGHSAGELFF. CDR3 in DNA: TGCGCCAGCACCAACCGGATGAGGGGGCATTCCGCCGGGGAGCTGTTTTTT. The gene calls are TRBV10-1 and TRBJ2-2, with 7 bases fitting TRBD1. The CDR3 totals 17 residues. Germline values: CDR1 WNHNN, CDR2 SYGVQD (reference sequence). V lost 7 bases, J lost 6 bases, and 17 bases stayed unmatched.

This chain joins TRBV5-3 and TRBJ2-4, with D perhaps TRBD1 (5 bases). TRBV5-3 is sorted into the ORF group, with uncertain function. Trimming removed 0 bases from V and 9 bases from J, with 13 bases in between. The CDR3 consists of 14 residues. This chain's CDR3 is CARSLGSGHCIQYF. Here the CDR3 DNA reads TGTGCCAGAAGCTTGGGATCAGGGCATTGCATTCAGTACTTC.

This chain links TRBV6-1 with TRBJ2-7; D gene unclear. There are 13 residues in the CDR3. Between the trimmed V and J ends, which lost 0 bases and 4 bases, there was a span of 7 bases. CDR1 and CDR2 from the germline V gene are MNHNS and SASEGT. The CDR3 protein is CASSEARSYEQYF. The CDR3 bases are TGTGCCAGCAGTGAAGCGAGGTCTTACGAGCAGTACTTC.

Concerning this clone: An end of the junction does not agree with germline; a read error may underlie this. The chain uses TRBV7-9 and TRBJ2-1, with a tentative D call TRBD1 (6 bases). Germline V lookup: CDR1 SEHNR, CDR2 FQNEAQ (reference sequence). The CDR3 loop spans 15 amino acids. The CDR3 loop is CSSSLLQGFSNEQFF. The CDR3 DNA follows: TGTTCCAGCAGCTTACTTCAGGGGTTCAGCAATGAGCAGTTCTTC.

This clone was detected a few times. The chain uses TRBV9 and TRBJ2-5, with 9 bases aligning to TRBD2. The germline CDR1 and CDR2 sequences are SGDLS and YYNGEE. The CDR3 loop spans 16 amino acids. The V gene end was trimmed by 0 bases and the J gene end by 2 bases; junction bases not matched to a gene: 5. Written as DNA, the CDR3 is TGTGCCAGCAGCGTAGCGTCGACTAGCGGACAAGAGACCCAGTACTTC. Encoded protein: CASSVASTSGQETQYF.